This T cell receptor (beta chain) was observed in a study of OX40 agonist ivuxolimab in advanced cancers. The overall study: The treatment was a fully human IgG2 OX40 agonist, ivuxolimab.

Whole-study results and caveats: Among the nonresponders, some also had low normalized T-cell clonal expansion. The study found among the lowest clonal expansion in partial responders at 0.1-3.0 mg/kg.

To note about this clone: Its antigen is still unknown.

Between the trimmed V and J ends, which lost 1 base and 7 bases, there was a span of 13 bases. The CDR3 extends over 14 amino acids. Germline V gives CDR1 LGHNA, CDR2 YNFKEQ. Sequenced by immunoSEQ multiplex PCR; TCRdb stores in-frame clones only, minus some. The table lists tens of thousands of clones, 82% of them singletons, with 11% in the top ten. The receptor's source is an adult with an advanced solid tumor such as melanoma, head and neck, liver or kidney cancer. This chain connects TRBV4-2 to TRBJ1-1; TRBD1 might be the D (6 bases). Specimen: CD4+ or CD8+ T cells sorted from blood, collected in a trial of the OX40 agonist ivuxolimab. The DNA of the CDR3 is TGTGCCAGCAGCCAAGTCGGGGGGCTAGGTGAAGCTTTCTTT. Encoded protein: CASSQVGGLGEAFF.